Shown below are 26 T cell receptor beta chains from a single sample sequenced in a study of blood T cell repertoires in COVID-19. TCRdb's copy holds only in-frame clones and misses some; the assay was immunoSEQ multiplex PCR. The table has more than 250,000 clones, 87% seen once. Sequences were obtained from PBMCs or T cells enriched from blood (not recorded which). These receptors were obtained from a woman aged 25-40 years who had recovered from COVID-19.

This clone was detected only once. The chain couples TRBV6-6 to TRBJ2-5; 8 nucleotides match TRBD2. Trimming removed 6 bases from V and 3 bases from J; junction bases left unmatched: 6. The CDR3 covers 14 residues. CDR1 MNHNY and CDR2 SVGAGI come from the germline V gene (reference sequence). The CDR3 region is CASRGGGPKETQYF. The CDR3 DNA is TGTGCCAGCAGGGGCGGGGGGCCGAAAGAGACCCAGTACTTC.

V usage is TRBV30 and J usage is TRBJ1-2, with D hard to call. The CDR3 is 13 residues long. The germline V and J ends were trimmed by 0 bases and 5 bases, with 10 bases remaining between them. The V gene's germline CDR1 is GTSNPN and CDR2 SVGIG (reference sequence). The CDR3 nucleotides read TGTGCCTGGAGTGTCCGAGTCCTTTATGGCTACACCTTC. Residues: CAWSVRVLYGYTF.

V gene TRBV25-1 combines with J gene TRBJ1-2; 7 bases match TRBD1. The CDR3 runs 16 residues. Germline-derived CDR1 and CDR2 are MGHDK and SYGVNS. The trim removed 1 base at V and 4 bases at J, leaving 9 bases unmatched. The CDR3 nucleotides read TGTGCCAGCAGTGAATTCTACATAGGGGGCATCTATGGCTACACCTTC. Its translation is CASSEFYIGGIYGYTF.

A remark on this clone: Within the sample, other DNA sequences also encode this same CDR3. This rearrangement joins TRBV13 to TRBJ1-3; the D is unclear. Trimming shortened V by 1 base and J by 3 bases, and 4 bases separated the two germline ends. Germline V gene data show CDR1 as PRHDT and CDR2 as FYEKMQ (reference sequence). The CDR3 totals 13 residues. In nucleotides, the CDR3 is TGTGCCAGCAGCTTAGATCGTGGAAACACCATATATTTT. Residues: CASSLDRGNTIYF.

The CDR3 DNA reads TGCGCCAGCAGTATACAGGGCGCTCAGCCCCAGCATTTT. Its translation is CASSIQGAQPQHF. This rearrangement joins TRBV10-2 to TRBJ1-5, with D perhaps TRBD1 (6 bases). The CDR3 is 13 residues long. V was cut by 5 bases and J by 6 bases, with 11 bases left in between. Germline V CDR1 and CDR2: WSHSY, SAAADI.

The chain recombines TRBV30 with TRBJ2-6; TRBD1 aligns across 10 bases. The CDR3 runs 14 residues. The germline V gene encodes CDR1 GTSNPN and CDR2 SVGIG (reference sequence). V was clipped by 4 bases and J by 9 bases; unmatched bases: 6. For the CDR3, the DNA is TGTGCCTGGAAGACAGGGGGCGCTTTCAACGTCCTGACTTTC. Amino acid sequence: CAWKTGGAFNVLTF.

The CDR3: CASGTGAHNEKLFF. CDR3 DNA: TGTGCCAGCGGGACAGGGGCCCATAATGAAAAACTGTTTTTT. The V and J genes are TRBV19 and TRBJ1-4, with 10 positions matching TRBD1. Trimming took 9 bases from V and 4 from J; bases not matched to a gene: 5. Germline V gene data show CDR1 as LNHDA and CDR2 as SQIVND (reference sequence). This CDR3 comprises 14 residues.

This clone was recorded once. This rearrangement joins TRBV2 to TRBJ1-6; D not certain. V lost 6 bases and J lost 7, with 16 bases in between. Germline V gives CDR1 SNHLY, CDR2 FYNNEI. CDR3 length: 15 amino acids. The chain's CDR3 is CASSQAGRLNSPLHF. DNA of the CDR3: TGTGCCAGCAGCCAAGCGGGGAGATTAAATTCACCCCTCCACTTT.

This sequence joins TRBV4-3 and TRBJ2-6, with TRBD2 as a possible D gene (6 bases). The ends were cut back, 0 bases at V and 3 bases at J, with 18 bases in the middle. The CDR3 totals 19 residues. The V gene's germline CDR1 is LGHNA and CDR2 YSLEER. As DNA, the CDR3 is TGCGCCAGCAGCCAAGATCGTGGCTTTGGAGGGGTTGGGGCCAACGTCCTGACTTTC. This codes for CASSQDRGFGGVGANVLTF.

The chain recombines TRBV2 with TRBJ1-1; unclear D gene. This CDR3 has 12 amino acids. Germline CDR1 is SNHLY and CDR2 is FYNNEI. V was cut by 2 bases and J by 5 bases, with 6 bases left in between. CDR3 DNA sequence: TGTGCCAGCAGTGAACCGTATACTGAAGCTTTCTTT. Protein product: CASSEPYTEAFF.

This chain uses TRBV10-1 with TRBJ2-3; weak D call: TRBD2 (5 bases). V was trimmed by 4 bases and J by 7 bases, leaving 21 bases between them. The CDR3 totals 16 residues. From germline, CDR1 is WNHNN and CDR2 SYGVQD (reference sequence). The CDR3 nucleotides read TGCGCCAGCAGTGGCCGGACGGCCGTCTCGGGATATACGCAGTATTTT. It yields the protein CASSGRTAVSGYTQYF.

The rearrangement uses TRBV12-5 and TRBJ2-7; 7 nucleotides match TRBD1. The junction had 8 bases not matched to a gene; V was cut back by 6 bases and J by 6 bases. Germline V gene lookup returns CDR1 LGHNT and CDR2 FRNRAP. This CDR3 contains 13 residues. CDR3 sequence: CASGLYGTVEQYF. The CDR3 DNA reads TGTGCTAGTGGCCTGTATGGGACAGTCGAGCAGTACTTC.

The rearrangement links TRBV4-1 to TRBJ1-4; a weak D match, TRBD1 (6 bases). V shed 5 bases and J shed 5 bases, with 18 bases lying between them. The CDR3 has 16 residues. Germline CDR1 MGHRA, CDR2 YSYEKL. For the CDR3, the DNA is TGCGCCAGCAGCGTTGTAGAGGACAGTCGGAATGAAAAACTGTTTTTT. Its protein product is CASSVVEDSRNEKLFF.

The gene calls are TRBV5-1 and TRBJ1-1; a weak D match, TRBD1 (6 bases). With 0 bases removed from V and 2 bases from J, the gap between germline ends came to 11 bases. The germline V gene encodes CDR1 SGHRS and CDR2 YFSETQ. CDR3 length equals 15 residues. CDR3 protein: CASSLVGTTNTEAFF. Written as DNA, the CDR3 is TGCGCCAGCAGCTTGGTTGGGACAACCAACACTGAAGCTTTCTTT.

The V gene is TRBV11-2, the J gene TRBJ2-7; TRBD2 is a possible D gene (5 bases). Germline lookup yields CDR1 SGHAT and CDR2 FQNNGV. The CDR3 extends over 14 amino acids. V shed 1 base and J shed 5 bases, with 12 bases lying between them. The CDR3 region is CASSLVGRGNEQYF. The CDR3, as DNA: TGTGCCAGCAGCTTAGTAGGCAGAGGGAACGAGCAGTACTTC.

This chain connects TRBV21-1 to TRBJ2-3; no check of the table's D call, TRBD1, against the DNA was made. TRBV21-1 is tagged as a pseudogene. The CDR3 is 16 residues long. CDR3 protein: CASSKAQGTLTDTQYF. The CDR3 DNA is TGTGCCAGCAGCAAAGCTCAGGGGACCCTCACAGATACGCAGTATTTT.

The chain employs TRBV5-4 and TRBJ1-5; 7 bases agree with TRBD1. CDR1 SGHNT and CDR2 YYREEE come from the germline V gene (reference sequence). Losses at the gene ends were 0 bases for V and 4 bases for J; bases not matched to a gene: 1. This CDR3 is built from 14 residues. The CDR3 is CASSLAGGNQPQHF. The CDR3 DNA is TGTGCCAGCAGCTTGGCAGGGGGAAATCAGCCCCAGCATTTT.

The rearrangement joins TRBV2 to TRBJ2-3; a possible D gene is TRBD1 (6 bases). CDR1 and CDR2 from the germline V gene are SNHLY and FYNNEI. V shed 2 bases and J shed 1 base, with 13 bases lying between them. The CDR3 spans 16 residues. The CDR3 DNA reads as TGTGCCAGCAGTGAAAACAGGGCAGGGGGCACAGATACGCAGTATTTT. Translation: CASSENRAGGTDTQYF.

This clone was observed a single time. CDR3 sequence reads: CASSQVRGSYSNQPQHF. In DNA, the CDR3 is TGCGCCAGCAGCCAAGTCAGGGGCTCTTATAGCAATCAGCCCCAGCATTTT. The chain combines TRBV4-1 with TRBJ1-5, with a tentative D call TRBD1 (6 bases). V lost 1 base to trimming and J lost 0 bases, with 13 bases between them. CDR1 is MGHRA and CDR2 is YSYEKL in the germline V gene. The CDR3 contains 17 residues.

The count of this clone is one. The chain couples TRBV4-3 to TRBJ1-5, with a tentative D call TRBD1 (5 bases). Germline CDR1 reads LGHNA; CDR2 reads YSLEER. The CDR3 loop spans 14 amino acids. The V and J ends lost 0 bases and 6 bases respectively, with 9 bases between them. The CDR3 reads CASSQDPGRQPQHF. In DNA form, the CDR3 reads TGCGCCAGCAGCCAAGATCCAGGGCGTCAGCCCCAGCATTTT.

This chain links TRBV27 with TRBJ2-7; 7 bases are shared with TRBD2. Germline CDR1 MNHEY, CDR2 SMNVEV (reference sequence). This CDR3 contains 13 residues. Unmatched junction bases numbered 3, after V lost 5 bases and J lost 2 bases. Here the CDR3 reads CASSLGLAYEQYF. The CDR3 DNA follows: TGTGCCAGCAGTCTAGGACTAGCCTACGAGCAGTACTTC.

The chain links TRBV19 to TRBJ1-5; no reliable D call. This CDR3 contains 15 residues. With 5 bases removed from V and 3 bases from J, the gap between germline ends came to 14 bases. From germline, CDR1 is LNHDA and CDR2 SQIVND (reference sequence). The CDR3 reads CASSPHIIDNQPQHF. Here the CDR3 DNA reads TGTGCCAGTAGTCCACACATAATCGACAATCAGCCCCAGCATTTT.

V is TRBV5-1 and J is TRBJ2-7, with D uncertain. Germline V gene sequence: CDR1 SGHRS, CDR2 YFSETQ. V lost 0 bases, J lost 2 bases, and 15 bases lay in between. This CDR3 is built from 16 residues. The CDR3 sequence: CASSLERSQPTYEQYF. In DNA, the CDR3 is TGCGCCAGCAGCTTGGAACGTAGCCAGCCCACCTACGAGCAGTACTTC. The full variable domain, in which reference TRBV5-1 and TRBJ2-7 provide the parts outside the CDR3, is KAGVTQTPRYLIKTRGQQVTLSCSPISGHRSVSWYQQTPGQGLQFLFEYFSETQRNKGNFPGRFSGRQFSNSRSEMNVSTLELGDSALYLCASSLERSQPTYEQYFGPGTRLTVT.

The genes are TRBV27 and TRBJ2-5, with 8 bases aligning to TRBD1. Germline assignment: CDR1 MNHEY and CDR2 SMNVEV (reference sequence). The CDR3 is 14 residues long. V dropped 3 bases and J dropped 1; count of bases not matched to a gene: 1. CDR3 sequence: CASSFGQGQETQYF. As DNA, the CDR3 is TGTGCCAGCAGTTTCGGACAGGGCCAAGAGACCCAGTACTTC.

The CDR3 DNA reads TGTGCCAGCAGCTTCGAACATCGGGGGACTGAAGCTTTCTTT. It is translated as CASSFEHRGTEAFF. This sequence joins TRBV9 and TRBJ1-1; D might be TRBD1 (5 bases). The CDR3 runs to 14 residues. Germline V gives CDR1 SGDLS, CDR2 YYNGEE. V was clipped by 4 bases and J by 5 bases, with 15 bases between them.

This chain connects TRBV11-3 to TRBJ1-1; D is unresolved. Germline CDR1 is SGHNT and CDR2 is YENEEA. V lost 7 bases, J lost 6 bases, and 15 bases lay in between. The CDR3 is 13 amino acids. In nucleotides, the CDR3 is TGTGCCAGCACATGGCGGCATCCTGCTGAAGCTTTCTTT. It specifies CASTWRHPAEAFF.